This T cell receptor beta chain is drawn from a study of human T cells and chemical hapten exposure. Study-level background: It was small differences in pooled library volume that mainly caused per-sample TCR yields to vary.

General study points: Significantly more large CDR3 similarity clusters were formed by expanded TCRs than by controls.

Time point reported: patch test 2, 6 weeks after DPC sensitization. Treatment noted: therapeutic diphenylcyclopropenone sensitization with weekly scalp DPC. Blood was drawn before each patch test was applied. The library gave individual cDNA molecules unique molecular identifiers. From the RACE reads, TCRdb called clonotypes with MiXCR, one entry per CDR3 protein. This table has some 100,000 distinct CDR3 sequences, around 9.3% appearing once. Germline loops: CDR1 SGDLS, CDR2 YYNGEE. V lost 3 bases, J lost 4 bases, and 12 bases lay in between. The CDR3 totals 14 residues. To note about this clonotype: Antigen: not known.

The V gene is TRBV9, the J gene TRBJ2-3, with D unresolved. This sample comprised whole blood, obtained in connection with sensitization to the hapten diphenylcyclopropenone (DPC). The sequence was collected from a middle-aged woman with alopecia areata. Some clones in this sample may be carry-over from other donors' samples. The CDR3 bases are TGTGCCAGCAGCGCCCTCTCTGAGGCAGATACGCAGTATTTT. It specifies CASSALSEADTQYF.